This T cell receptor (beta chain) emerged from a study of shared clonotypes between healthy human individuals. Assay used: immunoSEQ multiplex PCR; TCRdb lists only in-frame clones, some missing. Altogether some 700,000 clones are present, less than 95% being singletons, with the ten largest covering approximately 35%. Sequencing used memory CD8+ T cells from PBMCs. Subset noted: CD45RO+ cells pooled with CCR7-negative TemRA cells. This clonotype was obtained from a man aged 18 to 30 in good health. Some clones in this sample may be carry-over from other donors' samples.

The CDR3 here is CASSLIAAGPQGDTQYF. In nucleotides, the CDR3 is TGTGCCAGCAGTTTAATAGCGGCGGGGCCCCAGGGAGATACGCAGTATTTT. The V and J genes are TRBV27 and TRBJ2-3, with D perhaps TRBD2 (6 bases). Germline lookup yields CDR1 MNHEY and CDR2 SMNVEV (reference sequence). The CDR3 is 17 residues long. V dropped 2 bases and J dropped 5 bases, with 20 bases sitting between them.